A single sample is the source of the 5 T cell receptor beta chains below, sequenced in a study of T cell repertoires in cytomegalovirus infection. TCRdb passed the reads through MiXCR, listing each CDR3 protein once. The table includes about a million distinct CDR3 sequences, approximately 31% detected once. The antigens these receptors bind are not known. This sample comprised cultured CD8+ T cells from PBMCs, obtained from culture after CMV antigen stimulation. Receptor source: a human donor in good health (CMV status not recorded). Some clones in this sample may be carry-over from other donors' samples.

In its sample, this clonotype was seen a few times. The V call is TRBV15, the J call TRBJ1-5; 7 nucleotides match TRBD1. CDR1 and CDR2 from the germline V gene are LNHNV and YYDKDF (reference sequence). V was pared by 4 bases and J by 3 bases, with 9 bases of the junction left unmatched. The CDR3 is 16 amino acids. The CDR3 nucleotides are TGTGCCACCAGCACTTCCGGGACAGACCTCAATCAGCCCCAGCATTTT. Translation gives CATSTSGTDLNQPQHF.

In its sample, this clonotype was seen once. An end of the junction does not agree with germline; a read error may underlie this. The chain joins TRBV7-6 to TRBJ2-3; D is unresolved. Germline V gene sequence: CDR1 SGHVS, CDR2 FNYEAQ. The CDR3 is made up of 15 amino acids. CDR3 amino acids: CTSSLRVGGTDTQYF. The CDR3 coding sequence is TGTACCAGCAGCTTAAGGGTTGGGGGCACAGATACGCAGTATTTT.

The chain uses TRBV7-6 and TRBJ1-1; D unclear. The CDR3 contains 12 residues. V lost 9 bases, J lost 4 bases, and 12 bases lay in between. Germline V gene sequence: CDR1 SGHVS, CDR2 FNYEAQ. CDR3 coding DNA: TGTGCCAGTAGGCCGGCGGTCACTGAAGCTTTCTTT. Translation: CASRPAVTEAFF.

This clonotype was seen a few times. The rearrangement uses TRBV7-9 and TRBJ1-6; 8 bases are shared with TRBD1. Trimming at V came to 5 bases and at J to 12 bases, leaving 6 bases not matched to a gene. In germline, CDR1 is SEHNR, CDR2 FQNEAQ (reference sequence). The CDR3 is made up of 13 amino acids. The CDR3 coding sequence is TGTGCCAGCAGCGGACAGGGCATCCGACCCCTCCACTTT. Its protein product is CASSGQGIRPLHF.

The chain employs TRBV7-9 and TRBJ2-7; 9 bases are a match to TRBD1. The trim removed 3 bases at V and 3 bases at J, leaving 3 bases unmatched. Germline V CDR1 and CDR2: SEHNR, FQNEAQ (reference sequence). The CDR3 is 14 residues long. The CDR3 region is CASSLGQGNYEQYV. The CDR3 nucleotides read TGTGCCAGCAGCTTGGGACAGGGCAACTACGAGCAGTACGTC.